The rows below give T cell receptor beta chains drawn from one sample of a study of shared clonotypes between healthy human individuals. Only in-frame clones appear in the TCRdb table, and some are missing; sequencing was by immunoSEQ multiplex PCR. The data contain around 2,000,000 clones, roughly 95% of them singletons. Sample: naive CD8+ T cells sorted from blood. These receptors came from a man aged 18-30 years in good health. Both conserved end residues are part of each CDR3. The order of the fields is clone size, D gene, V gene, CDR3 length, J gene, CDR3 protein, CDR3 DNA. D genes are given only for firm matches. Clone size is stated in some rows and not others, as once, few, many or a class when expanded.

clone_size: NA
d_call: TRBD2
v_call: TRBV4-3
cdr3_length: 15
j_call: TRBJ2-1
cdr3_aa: CASSQGREGSNEQFF
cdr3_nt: TGCGCCAGCAGCCAAGGGCGGGAGGGTTCCAATGAGCAGTTCTTC

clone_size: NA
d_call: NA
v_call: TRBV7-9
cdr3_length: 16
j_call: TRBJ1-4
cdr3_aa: CASSPATGTENEKLFF
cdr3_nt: TGTGCCAGCAGCCCGGCTACCGGGACCGAAAATGAAAAACTGTTTTTT

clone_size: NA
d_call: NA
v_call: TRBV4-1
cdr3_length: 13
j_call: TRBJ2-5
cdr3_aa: CASSSPDQETQYF
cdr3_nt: TGCGCCAGCAGCTCTCCTGATCAAGAGACCCAGTACTTC

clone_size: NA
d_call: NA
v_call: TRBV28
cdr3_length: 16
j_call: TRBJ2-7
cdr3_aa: CASSLRGDHLPYEQYF
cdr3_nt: TGTGCCAGCAGTTTACGGGGAGACCATCTACCTTACGAGCAGTACTTC

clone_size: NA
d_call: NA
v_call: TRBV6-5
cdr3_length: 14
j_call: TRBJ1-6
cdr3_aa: CASSYVGYNSPLHF
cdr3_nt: TGTGCCAGCAGTTATGTGGGTTATAATTCACCCCTCCACTTT

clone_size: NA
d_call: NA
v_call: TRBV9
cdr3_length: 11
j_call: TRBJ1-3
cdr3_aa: CASRGGNTIYF
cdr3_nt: TGTGCCAGCAGGGGAGGGAACACCATATATTTT

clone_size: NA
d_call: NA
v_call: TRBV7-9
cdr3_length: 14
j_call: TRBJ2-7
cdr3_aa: CASSLSNSPYEQYF
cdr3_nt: TGTGCCAGCAGCTTAAGTAACAGCCCCTACGAGCAGTACTTC

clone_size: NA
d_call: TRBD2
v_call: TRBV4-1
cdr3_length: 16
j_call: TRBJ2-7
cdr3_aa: CASSQEQAGTSYEQYF
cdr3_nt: TGCGCCAGCAGCCAAGAGCAAGCGGGGACCTCCTACGAGCAGTACTTC

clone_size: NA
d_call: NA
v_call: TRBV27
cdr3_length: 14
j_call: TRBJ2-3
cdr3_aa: CASSLSGRTDTQYF
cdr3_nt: TGTGCCAGCAGTTTATCAGGGCGAACAGATACGCAGTATTTT

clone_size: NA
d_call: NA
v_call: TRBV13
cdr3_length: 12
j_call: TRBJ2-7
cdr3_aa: CASSQGFYEQYF
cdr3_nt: TGTGCCAGCAGCCAGGGTTTCTACGAGCAGTACTTC

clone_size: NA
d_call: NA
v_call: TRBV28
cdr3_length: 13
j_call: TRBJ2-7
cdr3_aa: CASRDSISYEQYF
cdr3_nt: TGTGCCAGCAGGGACAGTATCTCCTACGAGCAGTACTTC

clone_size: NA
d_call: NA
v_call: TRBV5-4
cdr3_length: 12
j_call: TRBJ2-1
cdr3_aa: CASSLGVNEQFF
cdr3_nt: TGTGCCAGCAGCTTGGGAGTAAATGAGCAGTTCTTC

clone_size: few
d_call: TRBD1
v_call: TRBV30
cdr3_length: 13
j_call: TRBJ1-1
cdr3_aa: CALDGQENTEAFF
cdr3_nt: TGTGCCTTGGACGGACAGGAGAACACTGAAGCTTTCTTT

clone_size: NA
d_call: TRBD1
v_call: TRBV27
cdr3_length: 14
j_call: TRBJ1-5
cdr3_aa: CASTSTGGNQPQHF
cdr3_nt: TGTGCCAGCACCTCGACAGGGGGCAATCAGCCCCAGCATTTT

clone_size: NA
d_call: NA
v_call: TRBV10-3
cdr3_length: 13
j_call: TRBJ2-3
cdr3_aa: CAISVKLTDTQYF
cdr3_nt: TGTGCCATCAGTGTAAAACTCACAGATACGCAGTATTTT

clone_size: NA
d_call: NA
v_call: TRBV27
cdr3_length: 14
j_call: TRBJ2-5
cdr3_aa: CASSPGTWEETQYF
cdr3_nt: TGTGCCAGCAGTCCCGGAACATGGGAAGAGACCCAGTACTTC

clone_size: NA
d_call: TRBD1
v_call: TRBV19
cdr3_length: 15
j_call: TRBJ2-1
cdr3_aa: CASSFGTGAYNEQFF
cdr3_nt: TGTGCCAGTAGTTTCGGGACAGGGGCCTACAATGAGCAGTTCTTC

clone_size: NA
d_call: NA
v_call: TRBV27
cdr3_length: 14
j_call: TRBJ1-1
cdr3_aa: CASSLGAGNTEAFF
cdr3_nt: TGTGCCAGCAGTTTAGGGGCCGGGAACACTGAAGCTTTCTTT

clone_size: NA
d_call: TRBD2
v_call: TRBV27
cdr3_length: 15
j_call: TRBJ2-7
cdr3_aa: CASTHASGGSYEQYF
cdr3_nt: TGTGCCAGCACCCACGCTAGCGGGGGAAGCTACGAGCAGTACTTC

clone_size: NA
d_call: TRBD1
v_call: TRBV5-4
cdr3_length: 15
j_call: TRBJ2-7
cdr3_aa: CASSPGQGLSYEQYF
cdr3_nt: TGTGCCAGCAGCCCGGGACAGGGATTATCCTACGAGCAGTACTTC

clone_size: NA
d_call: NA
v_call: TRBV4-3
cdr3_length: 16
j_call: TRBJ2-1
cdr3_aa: CASSQDRGDTYNEQFF
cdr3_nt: TGCGCCAGCAGCCAAGACCGCGGGGACACCTACAATGAGCAGTTCTTC

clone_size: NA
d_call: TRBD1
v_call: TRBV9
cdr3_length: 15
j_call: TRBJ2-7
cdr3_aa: CASSPGTGPGYEQYF
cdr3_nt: TGTGCCAGCAGCCCCGGGACAGGCCCGGGGTACGAGCAGTACTTC

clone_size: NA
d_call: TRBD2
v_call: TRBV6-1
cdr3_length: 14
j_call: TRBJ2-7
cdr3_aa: CASSLLAGYYEQYF
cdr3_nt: TGTGCCAGCAGCCTACTAGCGGGGTACTACGAGCAGTACTTC

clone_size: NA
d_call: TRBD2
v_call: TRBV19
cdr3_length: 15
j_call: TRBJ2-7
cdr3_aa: CASSIFLAGEYEQYF
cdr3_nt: TGTGCCAGTAGTATCTTTCTAGCGGGAGAGTACGAGCAGTACTTC

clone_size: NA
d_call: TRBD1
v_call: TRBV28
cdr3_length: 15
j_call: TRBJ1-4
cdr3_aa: CASSLDRDPNEKLFF
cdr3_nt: TGTGCCAGCAGTTTAGACAGGGACCCTAATGAAAAACTGTTTTTT

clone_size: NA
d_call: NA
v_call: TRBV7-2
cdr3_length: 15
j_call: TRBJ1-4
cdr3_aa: CASSLRMGWDEKLFF
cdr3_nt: TGTGCCAGCAGCTTACGGATGGGGTGGGATGAAAAACTGTTTTTT

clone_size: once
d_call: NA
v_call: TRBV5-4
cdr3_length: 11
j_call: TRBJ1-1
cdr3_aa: CASSLKGEAFF
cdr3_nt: TGTGCCAGCAGCTTGAAGGGTGAAGCTTTCTTT

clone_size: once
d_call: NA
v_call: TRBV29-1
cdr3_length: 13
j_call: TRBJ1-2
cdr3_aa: CSVERTAKDGYTF
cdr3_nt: TGCAGCGTTGAAAGGACAGCGAAAGATGGCTACACCTTC

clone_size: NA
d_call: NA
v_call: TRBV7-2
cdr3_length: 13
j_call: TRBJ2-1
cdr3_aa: CASTHGRGDEQFF
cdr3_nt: TGTGCCAGCACCCACGGGCGGGGCGATGAGCAGTTCTTC

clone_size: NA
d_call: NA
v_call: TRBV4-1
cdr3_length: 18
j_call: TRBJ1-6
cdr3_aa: CASSQVGGPSSYNSPLHF
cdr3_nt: TGCGCCAGCAGCCAAGTAGGTGGGCCGAGCTCCTATAATTCACCCCTCCACTTT

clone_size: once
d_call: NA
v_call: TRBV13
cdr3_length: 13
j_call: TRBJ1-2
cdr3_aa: CASSHERNYGYTF
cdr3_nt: TGTGCCAGCAGCCACGAGAGGAACTATGGCTACACCTTC

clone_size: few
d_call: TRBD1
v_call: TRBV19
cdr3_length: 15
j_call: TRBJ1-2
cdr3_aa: CASSISPGGYNGYTF
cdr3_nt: TGTGCCAGTAGTATCTCCCCAGGGGGCTATAATGGCTACACCTTC

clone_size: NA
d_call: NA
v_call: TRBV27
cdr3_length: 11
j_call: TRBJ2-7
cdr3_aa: CASKLGTSEYF
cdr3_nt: TGTGCCAGCAAGTTAGGGACGAGCGAGTACTTC

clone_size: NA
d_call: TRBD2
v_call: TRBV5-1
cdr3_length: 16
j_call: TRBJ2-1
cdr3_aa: CASSSFLAGDINEQFF
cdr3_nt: TGCGCCAGCAGCTCATTTCTAGCGGGAGATATAAATGAGCAGTTCTTC

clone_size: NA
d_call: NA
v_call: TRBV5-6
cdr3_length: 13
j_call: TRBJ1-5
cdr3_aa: CASSPQGSQPQHF
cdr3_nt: TGTGCCAGCAGCCCCCAGGGTTCTCAGCCCCAGCATTTT

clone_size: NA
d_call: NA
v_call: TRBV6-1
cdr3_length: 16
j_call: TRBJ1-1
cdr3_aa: CASSEWGGRLNTEAFF
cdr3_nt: TGTGCCAGCAGTGAATGGGGGGGACGGTTGAACACTGAAGCTTTCTTT

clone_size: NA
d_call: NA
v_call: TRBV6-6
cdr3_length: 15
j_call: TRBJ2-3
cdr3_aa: CASSYYREFTDTQYF
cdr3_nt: TGTGCCAGCAGTTACTACAGGGAATTCACAGATACGCAGTATTTT

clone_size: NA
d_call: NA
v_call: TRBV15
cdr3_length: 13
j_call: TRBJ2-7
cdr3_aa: CATSRDPGSEQYF
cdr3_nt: TGTGCCACCAGCAGAGACCCGGGTTCCGAGCAGTACTTC

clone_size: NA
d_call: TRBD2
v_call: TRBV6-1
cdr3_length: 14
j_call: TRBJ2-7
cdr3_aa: CAGETSGGSYEQYF
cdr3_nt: TGTGCCGGAGAGACTAGCGGGGGGAGCTACGAGCAGTACTTC

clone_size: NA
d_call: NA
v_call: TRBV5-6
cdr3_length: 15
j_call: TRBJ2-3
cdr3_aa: CASSLEAGLGNTQYF
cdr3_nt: TGTGCCAGCAGCTTGGAGGCGGGTTTGGGGAATACGCAGTATTTT

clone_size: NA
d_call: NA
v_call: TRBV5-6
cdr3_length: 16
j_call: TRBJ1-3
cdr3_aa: CASSFLTDLSGNTIYF
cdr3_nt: TGTGCCAGCAGCTTTTTGACGGACCTCTCTGGAAACACCATATATTTT

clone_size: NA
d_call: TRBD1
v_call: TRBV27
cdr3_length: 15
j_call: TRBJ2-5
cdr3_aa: CASRTGQGGWETQYF
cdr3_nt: TGTGCCAGCAGGACCGGACAGGGAGGTTGGGAGACCCAGTACTTC

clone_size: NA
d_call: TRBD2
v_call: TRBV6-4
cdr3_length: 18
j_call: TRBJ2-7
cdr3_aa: CASSQRGYSREGAHEQYF
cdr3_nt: TGTGCCAGCAGCCAGAGAGGGTACTCGCGGGAGGGGGCCCACGAGCAGTACTTC

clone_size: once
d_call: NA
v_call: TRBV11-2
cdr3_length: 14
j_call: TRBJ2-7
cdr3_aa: CASSFGGPSYEQYF
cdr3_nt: TGTGCCAGCAGCTTTGGGGGCCCTTCATACGAGCAGTACTTC

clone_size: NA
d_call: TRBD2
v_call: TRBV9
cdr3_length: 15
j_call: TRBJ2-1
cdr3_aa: CASSVAGLAGDEQFF
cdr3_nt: TGTGCCAGCAGCGTAGCGGGACTAGCGGGAGATGAGCAGTTCTTC

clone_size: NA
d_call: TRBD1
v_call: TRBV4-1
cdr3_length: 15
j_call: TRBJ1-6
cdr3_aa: CASSHGQGNDSPLHF
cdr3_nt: TGCGCCAGCAGCCACGGACAGGGTAACGATTCACCCCTCCACTTT

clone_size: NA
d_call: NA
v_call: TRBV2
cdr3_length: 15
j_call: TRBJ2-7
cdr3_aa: CASSEVASDHYEQYF
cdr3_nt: TGTGCCAGCAGTGAGGTGGCGTCCGACCATTACGAGCAGTACTTC

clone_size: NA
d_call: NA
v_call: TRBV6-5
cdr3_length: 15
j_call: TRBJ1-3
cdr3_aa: CASSQSWSSGNTIYF
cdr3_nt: TGTGCCAGCAGTCAAAGTTGGAGCTCTGGAAACACCATATATTTT

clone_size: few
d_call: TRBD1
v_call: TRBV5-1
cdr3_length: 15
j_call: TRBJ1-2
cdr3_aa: CASSRDPGQGFGYTF
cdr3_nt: TGCGCCAGCAGCCGCGACCCGGGACAGGGATTTGGCTACACCTTC

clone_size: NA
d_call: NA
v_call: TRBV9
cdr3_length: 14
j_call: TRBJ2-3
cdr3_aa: CASSPGGRTDTQYF
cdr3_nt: TGTGCCAGCAGCCCCGGAGGGCGCACAGATACGCAGTATTTT

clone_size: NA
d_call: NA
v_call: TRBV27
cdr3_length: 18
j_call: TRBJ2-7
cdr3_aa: CASSTTYRHDAPVYEQYF
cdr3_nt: TGTGCCAGCAGTACTACCTACCGACACGATGCCCCGGTCTACGAGCAGTACTTC

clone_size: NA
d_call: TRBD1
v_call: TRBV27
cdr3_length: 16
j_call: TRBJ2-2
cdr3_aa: CASSLLETGGSGELFF
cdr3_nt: TGTGCCAGCAGTTTATTAGAGACAGGGGGTTCCGGGGAGCTGTTTTTT

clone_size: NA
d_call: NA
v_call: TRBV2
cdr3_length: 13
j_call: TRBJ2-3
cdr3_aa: CASSSDPEDTQYF
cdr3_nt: TGTGCCAGCAGCTCAGATCCGGAAGATACGCAGTATTTT

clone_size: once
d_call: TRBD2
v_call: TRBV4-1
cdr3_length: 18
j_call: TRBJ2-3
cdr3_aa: CASSQGLAGGPNTDTQYF
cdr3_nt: TGCGCCAGCAGCCAAGGACTAGCGGGGGGGCCCAACACAGATACGCAGTATTTT

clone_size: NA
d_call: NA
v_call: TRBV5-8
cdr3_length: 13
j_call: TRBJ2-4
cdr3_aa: CASSLSGTYIQYF
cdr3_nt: TGTGCCAGCAGCTTGAGTGGAACATACATTCAGTACTTC

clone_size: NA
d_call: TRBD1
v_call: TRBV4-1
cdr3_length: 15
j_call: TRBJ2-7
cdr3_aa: CASSQEGQGYYEQYF
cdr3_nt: TGCGCCAGCAGCCAAGAGGGACAGGGATACTACGAGCAGTACTTC

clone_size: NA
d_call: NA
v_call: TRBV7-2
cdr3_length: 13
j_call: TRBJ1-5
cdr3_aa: CASSLGGDQPQHF
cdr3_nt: TGTGCCAGCAGCTTAGGGGGGGATCAGCCCCAGCATTTT

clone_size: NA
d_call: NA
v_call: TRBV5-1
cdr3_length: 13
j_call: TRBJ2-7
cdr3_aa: CASSLVSEYEQYF
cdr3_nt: TGCGCCAGCAGCTTGGTTAGCGAATACGAGCAGTACTTC

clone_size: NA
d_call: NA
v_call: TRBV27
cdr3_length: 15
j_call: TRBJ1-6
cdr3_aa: CASSLGRGSNSPLHF
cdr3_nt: TGTGCCAGCAGTTTGGGGCGGGGATCTAATTCACCCCTCCACTTT

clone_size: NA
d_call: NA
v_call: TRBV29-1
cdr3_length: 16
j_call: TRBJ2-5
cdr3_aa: CSVEGEPGPKQETQYF
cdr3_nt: TGCAGCGTTGAAGGCGAACCGGGACCTAAACAAGAGACCCAGTACTTC